Listed below are T cell receptor beta chains from one sample, sequenced in a study of blood T cells in healthy people across ages. TCRdb re-called the 5' RACE reads with MiXCR, one entry per CDR3 protein. The repertoire holds around 2 million distinct CDR3 sequences, with 39% as singletons. The specimen sequenced was blood. The receptors originated from a human donor in good health. CDR3s include the opening cysteine and the closing phenylalanine or tryptophan. A D gene is named only where the DNA matches it firmly. Clone size, where shown, is once, few, many, or a class for clones that have expanded.

>TRBV7-3|TRBJ2-1|14|few|.
CASSPTGPPQKQFF
TGTGCCAGCAGCCCAACCGGGCCACCGCAAAAGCAGTTCTTC
>TRBV9|TRBJ2-1|16|.|TRBD2
CASSPRIAGSYNEQFF
TGTGCCAGCAGCCCCCGAATAGCGGGGTCCTACAATGAGCAGTTCTTC
>TRBV6-2/TRBV6-3|TRBJ2-5|14|.|.
CASSRRDLQETQYF
TGTGCCAGCAGTCGACGGGACTTGCAAGAGACCCAGTACTTC
>TRBV29-1|TRBJ2-7|13|once|.
CSVSPDQSYEQYF
TGCAGCGTTAGCCCAGACCAATCCTACGAGCAGTACTTC
>TRBV15|TRBJ1-1|15|.|.
CATSRVRGFDTEAFF
TGTGCCACCAGCAGAGTAAGGGGGTTTGACACTGAAGCTTTCTTT
>TRBV6-2/TRBV6-3|TRBJ2-1|15|many|.
CASSYQGAAANEQFF
TGTGCCAGCAGTTACCAAGGGGCCGCGGCGAATGAGCAGTTCTTC
>TRBV11-3|TRBJ2-7|14|.|.
CASSPGVGAYEQYF
TGTGCCAGCAGCCCCGGGGTAGGGGCCTACGAGCAGTACTTC
>TRBV7-3|TRBJ2-1|13|.|.
CASSQTVSYEQCF
TGTGCCAGCAGCCAGACAGTCTCCTACGAGCAGTGCTTC
>TRBV6-5|TRBJ2-2|15|few|TRBD1
CASSSGTGGTGELFF
TGTGCCAGCAGTTCGGGGACAGGAGGCACCGGGGAGCTGTTTTTT
>TRBV7-2|TRBJ2-3|15|.|.
CASSLADSNPYTQYF
TGTGCCAGCAGCTTAGCGGATTCAAATCCATATACGCAGTATTTT
>TRBV5-5|TRBJ2-1|13|.|TRBD1
CASGQGGSNERFF
TGTGCCAGCGGACAGGGTGGATCCAATGAGCGGTTCTTC
>TRBV24-1|TRBJ1-2|15|.|.
CATSQGYSRNGGYTF
TGTGCCACCAGTCAGGGGTACTCAAGGAATGGGGGCTACACCTTC
>TRBV25-1|TRBJ2-1|15|.|TRBD2
CASSAWGGAYNEQFF
TGTGCCAGCAGTGCCTGGGGGGGGGCCTACAATGAGCAGTTCTTC
>TRBV7-2|TRBJ2-5|14|.|.
CASSLAESQETQYF
TGTGCCAGCAGCTTAGCAGAAAGCCAAGAGACCCAGTACTTC
>TRBV12-3/TRBV12-4|TRBJ2-3|15|.|.
CASGASTDNTDTQYF
TGTGCCAGCGGCGCTTCGACAGACAACACAGATACGCAGTATTTT
>TRBV6-1|TRBJ1-2|11|few|.
CASSGPDGYTF
TGTGCCAGCAGTGGGCCCGATGGCTACACCTTC
>TRBV12-5|TRBJ2-1|14|.|.
CASGLYRTRGEQFF
TGTGCTAGTGGTTTGTATCGGACACGGGGTGAGCAGTTCTTC
>TRBV5-1|TRBJ1-4|14|few|.
CASSPTGTNEKLFF
TGCGCCAGCAGCCCGACAGGAACGAATGAAAAACTGTTTTTT
>TRBV12-3/TRBV12-4|TRBJ2-1|15|.|TRBD2
CASSPWTSGVFGQFF
TGTGCCAGCAGTCCATGGACTAGCGGGGTTTTTGGGCAGTTCTTC
>TRBV20-1|TRBJ1-2|13|.|.
CSAGTRRSYGYTF
TGCAGTGCGGGGACACGACGGAGCTATGGCTACACCTTC
>TRBV7-2|TRBJ2-7|17|.|.
CASSLPQDRWGAYEQYF
TGTGCCAGCAGCTTGCCTCAGGACCGATGGGGCGCCTACGAGCAGTACTTC
>TRBV12-3/TRBV12-4|TRBJ2-1|14|.|TRBD2
CASSFGGGLNEQFF
TGTGCCAGCAGTTTCGGCGGGGGGCTCAATGAGCAGTTCTTC
>TRBV18|TRBJ2-5|15|few|.
CASSPSGTHQETQYF
TGTGCCAGCTCACCATCCGGGACTCACCAAGAGACCCAGTACTTC
>TRBV4-3|TRBJ1-1|13|.|.
CASSPTGLYAAFF
TGCGCCAGCAGCCCTACCGGACTCTATGCGGCTTTCTTT
>TRBV19|TRBJ1-6|13|few|.
CASSVPGSSPLHF
TGTGCCAGTAGTGTCCCAGGGAGCTCACCCCTCCACTTT
>TRBV5-4|TRBJ1-1|14|.|.
CASSLRGVNTEAFF
TGTGCCAGCAGCTTGAGGGGTGTGAACACTGAAGCTTTCTTT
>TRBV20-1|TRBJ2-3|14|few|.
CSAREHGRRDTQYF
TGCAGTGCTAGAGAACACGGGCGTCGGGATACGCAGTATTTT
>TRBV7-2|TRBJ2-5|13|few|.
CASSLAELATQYF
TGTGCCAGCAGCTTAGCAGAATTAGCGACCCAGTACTTC
>TRBV29-1|TRBJ2-3|13|few|TRBD2
CSVAGGLTDTQYF
TGCAGCGTCGCGGGGGGCCTCACAGATACGCAGTATTTT
>TRBV12-3/TRBV12-4|TRBJ1-1|14|.|.
CASSPRNGYTEAFF
TGTGCCAGCAGCCCCCGGAACGGTTACACTGAAGCTTTCTTT
>TRBV5-5|TRBJ2-3|17|.|TRBD2
CASSLPSGGAGTDTQYF
TGTGCCAGCAGCTTGCCTAGCGGGGGGGCCGGCACAGATACGCAGTATTTT
>TRBV11-2|TRBJ1-2|15|.|TRBD1
CASSFGQGVPYGYTF
TGTGCCAGCAGCTTCGGACAGGGAGTTCCCTATGGCTACACCTTC
>TRBV7-2|TRBJ1-4|16|few|TRBD1
CASSLQPTGVNEKLFF
TGTGCCAGCAGCTTACAGCCTACAGGGGTCAATGAAAAACTGTTTTTT
>TRBV12-3/TRBV12-4|TRBJ2-3|16|few|.
CASSYPRDGGRDTQYF
TGTGCCAGCAGTTACCCCCGGGACGGGGGTAGGGATACGCAGTATTTT
>TRBV10-3|TRBJ2-7|13|.|TRBD1
CATSDRGLYEQYF
TGTGCCACCAGTGACAGGGGCCTATACGAGCAGTACTTC
>TRBV12-3/TRBV12-4|TRBJ1-1|13|.|.
CASSFGAYIEAFF
TGTGCCAGCAGTTTTGGGGCCTATATTGAAGCTTTCTTT
>TRBV28|TRBJ2-3|17|.|.
CASSLLRGPGGTDTQYF
TGTGCCAGCAGTTTATTACGGGGTCCCGGGGGAACAGATACGCAGTATTTT
>TRBV3-1|TRBJ2-3|18|few|TRBD2
CASSHRLAGALSTDTQYF
TGTGCCAGCAGCCATAGACTAGCGGGGGCCCTTAGCACAGATACGCAGTATTTT
>TRBV29-1|TRBJ1-2|12|.|.
CSVSPVSYGYTF
TGCAGCGTTTCTCCTGTGTCCTATGGCTACACCTTC
>TRBV9|TRBJ1-2|14|.|.
CASSPSGRAYGYTF
TGTGCCAGCAGCCCTTCCGGTCGGGCCTATGGCTACACCTTC
>TRBV5-1|TRBJ2-7|14|.|.
CASSLEQGGNEQYF
TGCGCCAGCAGCTTGGAACAGGGGGGGAACGAGCAGTACTTC
>TRBV4-3|TRBJ1-2|15|.|.
CASSSWTSEGYGYTF
TGCGCCAGCAGCTCTTGGACCTCGGAGGGATATGGCTACACCTTC
>TRBV7-2|TRBJ2-5|15|few|TRBD2
CASSAQRGVGNEQYF
TGTGCCAGCAGCGCCCAGCGGGGGGTCGGCAATGAGCAGTACTTC
>TRBV4-2|TRBJ1-2|20|few|TRBD1
CASSQENYGRGRSIPGGYTF
TGTGCCAGCAGCCAAGAGAATTATGGCAGGGGGCGCTCCATCCCGGGGGGCTACACCTTC
>TRBV15|TRBJ1-2|15|few|.
CATSRETGSPYGYTF
TGTGCCACCAGCAGAGAAACAGGGAGCCCTTATGGCTACACCTTC
>TRBV3-1|TRBJ1-4|13|few|.
CASSQVRNEKLFF
TGTGCCAGCAGCCAAGTCAGGAATGAAAAACTGTTTTTT
>TRBV20-1|TRBJ1-2|14|once|TRBD1
CSARRTGATYGYTF
TGCAGTGCTAGAAGGACAGGGGCGACCTATGGCTACACCTTC
>TRBV20-1|TRBJ1-5|16|.|.
CSARDGRQLSNQPQHF
TGCAGTGCTAGAGATGGTCGACAGCTTAGCAATCAGCCCCAGCATTTT
>TRBV11-2|TRBJ1-1|14|.|TRBD1
CAGSAQGAHTEAFF
TGTGCCGGCAGCGCACAGGGGGCACACACTGAAGCTTTCTTT
>TRBV29-1|TRBJ2-3|14|.|.
CSVEKAAGWDTQYF
TGCAGCGTTGAAAAAGCGGCCGGATGGGATACGCAGTATTTT
>TRBV4-3|TRBJ2-4|13|.|TRBD2
CASSLGGVVIQYF
TGCGCCAGCAGCCTCGGGGGGGTGGTCATTCAGTACTTC